The 14 T cell receptor beta chains presented below share a single source sample, sequenced in a study of T cell responses to AZD1222 COVID-19 vaccine. Profiled with immunoSEQ multiplex PCR; TCRdb holds only in-frame clones, not every one. The data contain under 150,000 clones, roughly nine tenths of them seen just once; the ten biggest clones take up 1.5% to 2%. The starting material was peripheral blood, obtained 28 days after the second AZD1222 dose. These TCRs come from an adult who received the AZD1222 COVID-19 vaccine.

The gene calls are TRBV7-2 and TRBJ2-1; a weak D match, TRBD2 (7 bases). Germline CDR1 and CDR2: SGHTA and FQGNSA. This CDR3 has 17 amino acids. V gave up 5 bases and J gave up 5 bases, with 22 bases separating them. The CDR3 region has the DNA TGTGCCAGCAGCCAAGCCTTGGGGGGGGCTTGGAACAATGAGCAGTTCTTC. Encoded protein: CASSQALGGAWNNEQFF.

The chain has TRBV19 and TRBJ1-1, with D unresolved. Trimming left V 0 bases short and J 4 bases short, with 6 bases between. The germline CDR1 and CDR2 sequences are LNHDA and SQIVND (reference sequence). The CDR3 spans 13 residues. CDR3 residues: CASSIEARTEAFF. The CDR3, as DNA: TGTGCCAGTAGTATAGAAGCCCGCACTGAAGCTTTCTTT.

The chain carries TRBV5-1 and TRBJ1-1; D not certain. With 4 bases removed from V and 1 base from J, the gap between germline ends came to 11 bases. Germline lookup yields CDR1 SGHRS and CDR2 YFSETQ. CDR3 length: 14 residues. CDR3: CASSLSAANTEAFF. CDR3 DNA sequence: TGCGCCAGCAGCCTCTCCGCAGCGAACACTGAAGCTTTCTTT. The full variable domain, with the rest looked up from reference TRBV5-1 and TRBJ1-1, is KAGVTQTPRYLIKTRGQQVTLSCSPISGHRSVSWYQQTPGQGLQFLFEYFSETQRNKGNFPGRFSGRQFSNSRSEMNVSTLELGDSALYLCASSLSAANTEAFFGQGTRLTVV.

The chain combines TRBV28 with TRBJ2-1; 10 bases map to TRBD2. Germline V CDR1 and CDR2: MDHEN, SYDVKM. J was trimmed by 4 bases and V by 2 bases; bases with no gene match: 2. The CDR3 covers 15 residues. The CDR3 DNA is TGTGCCAGCAGTTTAGGTAGCGGGGGGTACAATGAGCAGTTCTTC. It translates to CASSLGSGGYNEQFF.

This clone was seen only a few times. The chain joins TRBV28 to TRBJ1-5; no definite D call. The length of the CDR3 is 14 residues. V dropped 3 bases and J dropped 0 bases, with 6 bases sitting between them. Germline V gene lookup returns CDR1 MDHEN and CDR2 SYDVKM. The CDR3 protein is CASSFEDSNQPQHF. In DNA form, the CDR3 reads TGTGCCAGCAGTTTTGAGGATAGCAATCAGCCCCAGCATTTT. Based on the CDR3 plus reference TRBV28 and TRBJ1-5, the full variable domain is DVKVTQSSRYLVKRTGEKVFLECVQDMDHENMFWYRQDPGLGLRLIYFSYDVKMKEKGDIPEGYSVSREKKERFSLILESASTNQTSMYLCASSFEDSNQPQHFGDGTRLSIL.

This rearrangement joins TRBV7-2 to TRBJ1-2; TRBD1 aligns across 12 bases. Germline V gene sequence: CDR1 SGHTA, CDR2 FQGNSA. The ends lost 7 bases at V and 6 bases at J; junction bases unmatched: 12. The CDR3 has 16 residues. CDR3 in DNA: TGTGCCAGCACCCTAAAACCGGGACAGGGGGCGCATGGCTACACCTTC. Encoded protein: CASTLKPGQGAHGYTF.

The chain couples TRBV7-8 to TRBJ2-2, with 8 bases matching TRBD1. The CDR3 runs 17 residues. The junction had 7 bases not matched to a gene; V was cut back by 2 bases and J by 2 bases. CDR1 is SGHVS and CDR2 is FQNEAQ in the germline V gene. The CDR3 loop is CASSLMIQGANTGELFF. In DNA, the CDR3 is TGTGCCAGCAGCTTAATGATTCAGGGGGCTAACACCGGGGAGCTGTTTTTT.

This clone has just one count. V gene TRBV4-3 combines with J gene TRBJ1-1, with a tentative D call TRBD1 (5 bases). Germline CDR1 and CDR2: LGHNA and YSLEER. V was pared by 3 bases and J by 1 base, with 18 bases between. The CDR3 has 17 residues. Written as DNA, the CDR3 is TGCGCCAGCAGCCAGTCTGGTTTCGGGGCGGGGAACACTGAAGCTTTCTTT. It encodes CASSQSGFGAGNTEAFF.

V gene TRBV28 combines with J gene TRBJ1-2, with 7 bases lining up with TRBD1. The length of the CDR3 is 13 residues. J was trimmed by 1 base and V by 7 bases; bases with no gene match: 3. The V gene's germline CDR1 is MDHEN and CDR2 SYDVKM. CDR3 bases: TGTGCCAGCACTCAGGGGGGTAACTATGGCTACACCTTC. This encodes CASTQGGNYGYTF.

This sequence joins TRBV25-1 and TRBJ1-4; no definite D call. V lost 6 bases and J 2 bases, leaving 13 bases between the germline ends. The germline V gene has CDR1 MGHDK and CDR2 SYGVNS. The CDR3 runs 15 residues. The CDR3 bases are TGTGCCAGCAGAGGATTTAGGACTACTAATGAAAAACTGTTTTTT. It specifies CASRGFRTTNEKLFF.

V gene TRBV12-3 or TRBV12-4 combines with J gene TRBJ2-5; no clear D gene. V dropped 2 bases and J dropped 4 bases, with 8 bases sitting between them. This CDR3 has 13 amino acids. The CDR3 sequence: CASSLPDGETQYF. Here the CDR3 DNA reads TGTGCCAGCAGTTTACCCGATGGAGAGACCCAGTACTTC.

The chain has TRBV6-1 and TRBJ1-5; the match to TRBD1 covers 8 bases. This CDR3 has 15 residues. The germline V gene has CDR1 MNHNS and CDR2 SASEGT. The V and J ends lost 3 bases and 7 bases, in that order; junction bases with no gene match: 8. CDR3 nucleotides: TGTGCCAGCAGTGAGAGGACAGGGTACCAACAGCCCCAGCATTTT. Translated, it gives CASSERTGYQQPQHF.

The V and J genes are TRBV5-6 and TRBJ2-7; D might be TRBD1 or TRBD2, each matching 5 bases. V lost 0 bases, J lost 5 bases, and 9 bases lay in between. The germline gives CDR1 SGHDT, CDR2 YYEEEE. The CDR3 has 13 residues. The CDR3 sequence: CASSLVGVNEQYV. CDR3 bases: TGTGCCAGCAGCTTGGTGGGGGTCAACGAGCAGTACGTC.

J is TRBJ2-7 and V is TRBV25-1; a weak D match, TRBD1 (5 bases). V lost 3 bases and J lost 5, with 17 bases in between. Germline CDR1 and CDR2: MGHDK and SYGVNS. This CDR3 comprises 15 residues. CDR3 amino acids: CASSDRAGMAHEQYF. The CDR3 DNA sequence: TGTGCCAGCAGTGATCGTGCAGGGATGGCCCACGAGCAGTACTTC.